What follows are 21 T cell receptor beta chains derived from one specimen sequenced in a study of circulating and synovial CD4+ cells in juvenile arthritis. Produced via immunoSEQ multiplex PCR; TCRdb's table is partial and in-frame only. The sample holds approximately 16,000 clones; around nine tenths are singletons and the top ten take 0.73%. The material sequenced was CD4+ T cells from blood. These receptors were collected from a human donor with juvenile idiopathic arthritis.

For this clone: Other DNA sequences from this sample encode an identical CDR3 as well. The chain couples TRBV5-4 to TRBJ2-5; weak D call: TRBD1 (5 bases). Trimming pared 4 bases from V and 2 bases from J, leaving 12 bases between. Germline V gene lookup returns CDR1 SGHNT and CDR2 YYREEE (reference sequence). The CDR3 consists of 14 residues. The DNA for the CDR3 is TGTGCCAGCAGCATGGGGCTTTATCAAGAGACCCAGTACTTC. It codes for CASSMGLYQETQYF.

The V call is TRBV19, the J call TRBJ2-7; 8 positions agree with TRBD1. Trimming took 6 bases from V and 2 from J; bases not matched to a gene: 24. Germline-derived CDR1 and CDR2 are LNHDA and SQIVND (reference sequence). CDR3 length: 20 amino acids. The CDR3 DNA sequence: TGTGCCAGTAGCCCCACGTTGCGGTCCCCAGGGGGCTTGGGGGCCTACGAGCAGTACTTC. Residues: CASSPTLRSPGGLGAYEQYF.

The chain combines TRBV10-3 with TRBJ2-7, with TRBD1 as a possible D gene (5 bases). CDR3 length: 14 amino acids. The V end lost 3 bases, the J end lost 2 bases, and 11 bases lay between the germline ends. Germline V gives CDR1 ENHRY, CDR2 SYGVKD. The CDR3 bases are TGTGCCATCAGTGACAGGGTATCAACCTACGAGCAGTACTTC. Translation: CAISDRVSTYEQYF.

This sequence joins TRBV2 and TRBJ2-1; 9 bases agree with TRBD2. V lost 8 bases to trimming and J lost 7 bases; unmatched junction nucleotides: 9. From germline, CDR1 is SNHLY and CDR2 FYNNEI. CDR3 size: 14 residues. This CDR3 reads CASGRLAGRNEQFF. For the CDR3, the DNA is TGTGCCAGCGGAAGGCTAGCGGGGCGAAATGAGCAGTTCTTC.

This chain joins TRBV6-6 and TRBJ2-1, with 7 positions matching TRBD1. Germline V gives CDR1 MNHNY, CDR2 SVGAGI (reference sequence). The CDR3 has 16 residues. V lost 6 bases to trimming and J lost 8 bases; unmatched junction nucleotides: 16. CDR3 DNA: TGTGCCAGCAGAACCCGAGAGACAGGGACGGAGTATGAGCAGTTCTTC. This codes for CASRTRETGTEYEQFF.

This chain connects TRBV6-1 to TRBJ1-3; TRBD1 is a possible D gene (5 bases). V lost 5 bases, J lost 9 bases, and 14 bases lay in between. There are 13 residues in the CDR3. CDR1 is MNHNS and CDR2 is SASEGT in the germline V gene. Written as DNA, the CDR3 is TGTGCCAGCAGTCCCCGGCCCCAGGGCACCATATATTTT. This sequence encodes CASSPRPQGTIYF.

The chain couples TRBV10-1 to TRBJ2-2, with TRBD1 matching over 8 bases. The CDR3 is 14 amino acids. V lost 2 bases, J lost 7 bases, and 3 bases stayed unmatched. CDR1 is WNHNN and CDR2 is SYGVQD in the germline V gene (reference sequence). The CDR3 loop reads CASSEGQGNGELFF. DNA for the CDR3: TGCGCCAGCAGTGAGGGACAGGGTAACGGGGAGCTGTTTTTT.

The chain uses TRBV7-2 and TRBJ2-1; no clear D. This CDR3 comprises 12 residues. CDR1 and CDR2 from the germline V gene are SGHTA and FQGNSA. Trimming removed 5 bases from V and 6 bases from J, with 8 bases in between. For the CDR3, the DNA is TGTGCCAGCAGCAGAACTCGCAATGAGCAGTTCTTC. Encoded protein: CASSRTRNEQFF.

This chain uses TRBV5-6 with TRBJ2-7; TRBD1 matches 9 bases. The junction had 11 bases not matched to a gene; V was cut back by 8 bases and J by 2 bases. This CDR3 is built from 15 residues. Germline V gene data show CDR1 as SGHDT and CDR2 as YYEEEE. The CDR3 loop is CASKETGTGTYEQYF. CDR3 sequence (DNA): TGTGCCAGTAAGGAAACCGGGACAGGGACCTACGAGCAGTACTTC.

This clone was seen only a few times. The chain recombines TRBV7-9 with TRBJ1-2; TRBD1 agrees at 7 bases. CDR1 and CDR2 from the germline V gene are SEHNR and FQNEAQ (reference sequence). J gave up 2 bases and V 5 bases, and 5 bases lay outside the gene matches. The CDR3 has 14 amino acids. Written as DNA, the CDR3 is TGTGCCAGCAGCACGACAGGGCCCAACTATGGCTACACCTTC. Translation gives CASSTTGPNYGYTF.

The chain recombines TRBV5-4 with TRBJ2-2; 7 positions match TRBD1. CDR3 size: 14 residues. Per germline, CDR1 SGHNT and CDR2 YYREEE (reference sequence). CDR3 DNA sequence: TGTGCGTCCAGGGACAGCCAGGGGAGCGGGGAGCTGTTTTTT. Protein: CASRDSQGSGELFF. Looking up the rest from reference TRBV5-4 and TRBJ2-2 gives the full variable domain: ETGVTQSPTHLIKTRGQQVTLRCSSQSGHNTVSWYQQALGQGPQFIFQYYREEENGRGNFPPRFSGLQFPNYSSELNVNALELDDSALYLCASRDSQGSGELFFGEGSRLTVL.

The J gene is TRBJ2-3, the V gene TRBV10-3, with D perhaps matching TRBD2 (6 bases). The CDR3 runs 17 residues. Germline V gene sequence: CDR1 ENHRY, CDR2 SYGVKD. Trimming pared 1 base from V and 1 base from J, leaving 15 bases between. The CDR3 DNA is TGTGCCATCAGTGAGTATCCCCTCTCGGGAGGCACAGATACGCAGTATTTT. As protein: CAISEYPLSGGTDTQYF.

This clone was detected once. This chain uses TRBV7-2 with TRBJ2-6, with no clear D. V was shortened by 2 bases and J by 1 base, with 12 bases between the two germline ends. The CDR3 totals 17 residues. The germline V gene has CDR1 SGHTA and CDR2 FQGNSA. The CDR3 is CASSLSPPTSGANVLTF. The CDR3 region has the DNA TGTGCCAGCAGCTTAAGCCCCCCAACTTCTGGGGCCAACGTCCTGACTTTC.

The rearrangement joins TRBV15 to TRBJ1-4; D is possibly TRBD1 (5 bases). This CDR3 spans 19 amino acids. V was clipped by 3 bases and J by 2 bases, with 22 bases between them. Per the germline V gene, CDR1 is LNHNV and CDR2 is YYDKDF (reference sequence). The chain's CDR3 is CATSSVPYRSWATNEKLFF. DNA of the CDR3: TGTGCCACCAGCAGTGTTCCTTACAGGAGTTGGGCCACTAATGAAAAACTGTTTTTT.

The V gene is TRBV15, the J gene TRBJ2-5; 13 positions match TRBD2. The CDR3 covers 18 residues. The V segment lost 5 bases and the J segment 4 bases; nucleotides outside the gene matches: 13. Germline V gene lookup returns CDR1 LNHNV and CDR2 YYDKDF (reference sequence). CDR3 coding DNA: TGTGCCACCAGCCGAGGAGGGCCGACTAGCGGGGGGTCAGAGACCCAGTACTTC. Its protein product is CATSRGGPTSGGSETQYF.

This chain links TRBV5-8 with TRBJ2-5, with 7 bases matching TRBD2. The CDR3 has 15 residues. The germline V gene has CDR1 SGHTS and CDR2 YDEGEE. V lost 3 bases, J lost 3 bases, and 8 bases stayed unmatched. The DNA for the CDR3 is TGTGCCAGCAGCTCGGGCGCGGGGGATAAAGAGACCCAGTACTTC. Its protein is CASSSGAGDKETQYF.

DNA of the CDR3: TGTGCCAGCAGTGAAGCGGGCAGGAATCCCTACGAGCAGTACTTC. This encodes CASSEAGRNPYEQYF. The chain joins TRBV6-1 to TRBJ2-7; D not certain. Trimming took 0 bases from V and 2 from J, leaving 11 bases between them. Germline CDR1 is MNHNS and CDR2 is SASEGT. The CDR3 loop spans 15 amino acids.

The chain carries TRBV18 and TRBJ1-1, with D tentatively TRBD1 (6 bases). Germline V CDR1 and CDR2: KGHSH, LQKENI. The CDR3 spans 14 residues. The germline V and J ends were trimmed by 2 bases and 1 base, with 8 bases remaining between them. CDR3 sequence: CASSPDRSNTEAFF. CDR3 nucleotide sequence: TGTGCCAGCTCACCAGACAGGTCGAACACTGAAGCTTTCTTT.

The chain employs TRBV18 and TRBJ1-2; D may be TRBD1 (6 bases). The CDR3 has 16 amino acids. Trimming stripped 0 bases from V and 8 bases from J, with 19 bases between. Germline CDR1 and CDR2: KGHSH and LQKENI. CDR3 nucleotides: TGTGCCAGCTCACCACCGCGGCCCGGGGCCGGGACAGGCTACACCTTC. Translation: CASSPPRPGAGTGYTF. Using reference TRBV18 and TRBJ1-2 for the parts outside the CDR3, the full variable domain is NAGVMQNPRHLVRRRGQEARLRCSPMKGHSHVYWYRQLPEEGLKFMVYLQKENIIDESGMPKERFSAEFPKEGPSILRIQQVVRGDSAAYFCASSPPRPGAGTGYTFGSGTRLTVV.

This chain connects TRBV6-6 to TRBJ2-5, with D maybe TRBD2 (5 bases). CDR1 MNHNY and CDR2 SVGAGI come from the germline V gene (reference sequence). The CDR3 sequence is 14 residues long. Trimming removed 6 bases at V and 0 bases at J, with 11 bases between. The CDR3 DNA reads as TGTGCCAGCAGGGATCGGGAATACCAAGAGACCCAGTACTTC. This translates into CASRDREYQETQYF.

The chain combines TRBV19 with TRBJ1-1; possibly TRBD1 for D (5 bases). Germline V lookup: CDR1 LNHDA, CDR2 SQIVND (reference sequence). The ends were cut back, 3 bases at V and 7 bases at J, with 12 bases in the middle. CDR3 length: 13 amino acids. The CDR3 loop is CASSIIGAYEAFF. In nucleotides, the CDR3 is TGTGCCAGTAGTATCATAGGGGCGTATGAAGCTTTCTTT.